These 9 T cell receptor beta chains share one sample of origin, sequenced in a study of blood T cells in healthy people across ages. A second 7 to 11 cycle PCR used barcoded and J-beta primers. From the 5' RACE reads, TCRdb called clonotypes with MiXCR, one entry per CDR3 protein. Among about 930,000 distinct CDR3 sequences listed, about 28% were seen once. The same data also contributed to another study, on T cells of mothers and their children.

Sequencing was carried out using blood. Receptor source: a woman in her forties in good health.

The table lists this clonotype with a few counts. One end of the junction varies from germline; a read error may be responsible. The chain employs TRBV6-5 and TRBJ1-1; 8 bases match TRBD1. CDR1 is MNHEY, CDR2 SVGAGI, per germline. The CDR3 spans 14 residues. The CDR3 sequence: CASSQGAYGTEAFF. The CDR3 coding sequence is TGCGCCAGCAGCCAGGGGGCATATGGCACTGAAGCTTTCTTT.

V and J are TRBV20-1 and TRBJ2-7; D may match TRBD1 or TRBD2 (5 bases each). With 5 bases removed from V and 0 bases from J, the gap between germline ends came to 11 bases. Per the germline V gene, CDR1 is DFQATT and CDR2 is SNEGSKA (reference sequence). The CDR3 contains 13 residues. The CDR3 DNA reads as TGCAGTGCTTGGGACGCCGCCTCCTACGAGCAGTACTTC. It specifies CSAWDAASYEQYF.

This clonotype was detected once. This rearrangement joins TRBV6-2 or TRBV6-3 to TRBJ2-1, with 9 bases fitting TRBD1. The CDR3 spans 14 residues. The germline V gene encodes CDR1 MNHEY and CDR2 SVGEGT. V trimming: 9 bases; J trimming: 12 bases; junction bases outside the gene matches: 15. CDR3 in DNA: TGTGCCAGTCGGAGGGGCCGGGACAGGGATGGGCAGTTCTTC. Translated: CASRRGRDRDGQFF.

V and J are TRBV24-1 and TRBJ2-3; D remains unclear. The CDR3 spans 14 residues. V lost 5 bases and J lost 0, with 8 bases in between. Germline CDR1 reads KGHDR; CDR2 reads SFDVKD. CDR3 sequence (DNA): TGTGCCACCAGTGGTGTCATAAGCACAGATACGCAGTATTTT. Translating it yields CATSGVISTDTQYF.

The chain joins TRBV5-5 to TRBJ1-5; 8 bases match TRBD1. The germline CDR1 and CDR2 sequences are SGHKS and YYEKEE (reference sequence). J was trimmed by 5 bases and V by 4 bases; bases with no gene match: 5. The CDR3 spans 14 residues. The CDR3 DNA reads TGTGCCAGCAGCGCCACAGGGGGGGATCAGCCCCAGCATTTT. Translation: CASSATGGDQPQHF. The variable domain in full, with the rest retrieved from reference TRBV5-5 and TRBJ1-5, is DAGVTQSPTHLIKTRGQQVTLRCSPISGHKSVSWYQQVLGQGPQFIFQYYEKEERGRGNFPDRFSARQFPNYSSELNVNALLLGDSALYLCASSATGGDQPQHFGDGTRLSIL.

This clonotype was detected ten times or more. One end of the junction is discordant with germline, which a read error may explain. This CDR3 reads CASSFSPLAGETQYF. The CDR3 bases are TGTGCTAGCAGCTTTAGCCCGCTAGCGGGGGAGACCCAGTACTTC. This rearrangement joins TRBV7-7 to TRBJ2-5; TRBD2 aligns across 9 bases. From germline, CDR1 is SSHAT and CDR2 FNYEAQ (reference sequence). This CDR3 spans 15 amino acids.

The table lists this clonotype with a few counts. CDR3 loop: CASSFYPSDGYTF. CDR3 in DNA: TGTGCCAGCAGTTTTTATCCCTCCGATGGCTACACCTTC. The chain has TRBV28 and TRBJ1-2; D call uncertain. Germline V lookup: CDR1 MDHEN, CDR2 SYDVKM. V lost 3 bases, J lost 6 bases, and 11 bases lay in between. The CDR3 sequence is 13 residues long.

This clonotype was recorded many times. The chain couples TRBV20-1 to TRBJ1-2, with 9 bases aligning to TRBD1. From germline, CDR1 is DFQATT and CDR2 SNEGSKA (reference sequence). This CDR3 region has 11 residues. V lost 7 bases and J lost 8; bases outside the gene matches: 5. CDR3: CSGTGERGYTF. DNA of the CDR3: TGCAGTGGGACAGGGGAGCGGGGCTACACCTTC.

This clonotype came up many times. The chain recombines TRBV28 with TRBJ2-7; 10 nucleotides match TRBD1. V gave up 3 bases and J gave up 3 bases; unmatched junction bases: 8. The CDR3 consists of 16 residues. CDR1 MDHEN and CDR2 SYDVKM come from the germline V gene. The CDR3 region is CASSFGGGTGVYEQYF. Written as DNA, the CDR3 is TGTGCCAGCAGTTTCGGAGGGGGGACAGGGGTCTACGAGCAGTACTTC.